These 22 T cell receptor beta chains share one sample of origin, sequenced in a study of OX40 agonist ivuxolimab in advanced cancers. Profiling relied on immunoSEQ multiplex PCR, and the TCRdb table lists in-frame clones only, not all of them. Here the sample spans more than 20,000 clones, roughly nine tenths being singletons. The sequenced sample was CD4+ or CD8+ T cells sorted from blood, obtained in a trial of the OX40 agonist ivuxolimab. Receptors were obtained from an adult with an advanced solid tumor such as melanoma, head and neck, liver or kidney cancer.

The chain uses TRBV5-6 and TRBJ2-5; D remains ambiguous. Germline V CDR1 and CDR2: SGHDT, YYEEEE. This CDR3 is 11 amino acids long. Trimming took 4 bases from V and 3 from J, leaving 4 bases between them. CDR3 in amino acids: CASSHEETQYF. Here the CDR3 DNA reads TGTGCCAGCAGCCACGAAGAGACCCAGTACTTC. The full variable domain, its missing parts supplied by reference TRBV5-6 and TRBJ2-5, is DAGVTQSPTHLIKTRGQQVTLRCSPKSGHDTVSWYQQALGQGPQFIFQYYEEEERQRGNFPDRFSGHQFPNYSSELNVNALLLGDSALYLCASSHEETQYFGPGTRLLVL.

The rearrangement joins TRBV9 to TRBJ1-1; weak D call: TRBD1 (5 bases). CDR3 length equals 12 residues. The germline V and J ends were trimmed by 0 bases and 9 bases, with 9 bases remaining between them. Germline CDR1 and CDR2: SGDLS and YYNGEE. The CDR3 region is CASSVESGQAFF. The CDR3 region has the DNA TGTGCCAGCAGCGTAGAGTCAGGGCAAGCTTTCTTT. The full variable domain, completed using reference TRBV9 and TRBJ1-1, is DSGVTQTPKHLITATGQRVTLRCSPRSGDLSVYWYQQSLDQGLQFLIQYYNGEERAKGNILERFSAQQFPDLHSELNLSSLELGDSALYFCASSVESGQAFFGQGTRLTVV.

This chain joins TRBV5-1 and TRBJ2-1; TRBD1 matches 9 bases. CDR1 and CDR2 from the germline V gene are SGHRS and YFSETQ. V shed 4 bases and J 2 bases; nucleotides not matched to a gene: 7. The CDR3 contains 16 residues. The CDR3 sequence is CASSLRRQGAYNEQFF. DNA of the CDR3: TGCGCCAGCAGCCTACGAAGACAGGGGGCCTACAATGAGCAGTTCTTC.

V and J are TRBV27 and TRBJ2-1; possible D gene TRBD2, 6 bases. Between the trimmed V and J ends, which lost 2 bases and 7 bases, there was a span of 21 bases. CDR1 MNHEY and CDR2 SMNVEV come from the germline V gene (reference sequence). The CDR3 is 17 residues long. The CDR3 region has the DNA TGTGCCAGCAGTTTAAGGGGTACCGCGGGAAGGTCGAATGAGCAGTTCTTC. It encodes CASSLRGTAGRSNEQFF.

This clone was seen only a few times. CDR3 protein: CASSEQGYSNQPQHF. CDR3 DNA: TGTGCCAGCAGTGAACAGGGTTATAGCAATCAGCCCCAGCATTTT. The rearrangement uses TRBV6-4 and TRBJ1-5; perhaps TRBD1 as D (6 bases). Germline values: CDR1 MRHNA, CDR2 SNTAGT. V was cut by 3 bases and J by 0 bases, with 9 bases left in between. This CDR3 comprises 15 residues.

The V call is TRBV7-3, the J call TRBJ2-2; the D is unclear. This CDR3 spans 14 amino acids. The V and J ends lost 5 bases and 6 bases respectively, with 13 bases between them. Germline V lookup: CDR1 SGHTA, CDR2 FQGTGA. DNA for the CDR3: TGTGCCAGCAGCCCAATAGGCGGCTCCGGGGAGCTGTTTTTT. It translates to CASSPIGGSGELFF.

V is TRBV5-1 and J is TRBJ2-3; no clear D gene. V lost 3 bases and J 5 bases, leaving 7 bases between the germline ends. The CDR3 is 12 residues long. Germline V gene lookup returns CDR1 SGHRS and CDR2 YFSETQ. The DNA for the CDR3 is TGCGCCAGCAGCTCCACCGGAGATACGCAGTATTTT. Residues: CASSSTGDTQYF.

The V call is TRBV7-6, the J call TRBJ2-7; a weak D match, TRBD1 (6 bases). In germline, CDR1 is SGHVS, CDR2 FNYEAQ. The CDR3 runs 15 residues. Trimming cost V 0 bases and J 0 bases, with 9 bases left between them. This CDR3 reads CASSLADSNSYEQYF. The CDR3 DNA reads as TGTGCCAGCAGCTTAGCGGACAGCAACTCCTACGAGCAGTACTTC.

The chain is built from TRBV4-3 and TRBJ2-2, with 12 bases identical to TRBD2. The CDR3 length is 17 residues. Germline CDR1 is LGHNA and CDR2 is YSLEER. J was trimmed by 5 bases and V by 0 bases; bases with no gene match: 4. The CDR3 nucleotides read TGCGCCAGCAGCCAAGATTCAGGACTAGCGGGAACCGGGGAGCTGTTTTTT. Translating gives CASSQDSGLAGTGELFF.

J is TRBJ2-1 and V is TRBV27; a weak D match, TRBD2 (6 bases). V shed 2 bases and J shed 6 bases, with 14 bases lying between them. The CDR3 sequence is 15 residues long. The germline CDR1 and CDR2 sequences are MNHEY and SMNVEV (reference sequence). CDR3 residues: CASSLRSGNINEQFF. CDR3 in DNA: TGTGCCAGCAGTTTACGTAGCGGTAATATCAATGAGCAGTTCTTC.

The chain links TRBV18 to TRBJ2-1, with TRBD1 matching 8 bases. This CDR3 region has 15 residues. Per germline, CDR1 KGHSH and CDR2 LQKENI. V lost 3 bases and J lost 9; bases outside the gene matches: 10. In DNA form, the CDR3 reads TGTGCCAGCTCACCTTTGGACAGGGTAAATGGTGAGCAGTTCTTC. This gives the protein CASSPLDRVNGEQFF.

The chain uses TRBV7-9 and TRBJ2-3; 9 bases map to TRBD1. V trimming: 4 bases; J trimming: 5 bases; junction bases outside the gene matches: 7. Per germline, CDR1 SEHNR and CDR2 FQNEAQ (reference sequence). There are 15 residues in the CDR3. This CDR3 is CASSSPGQGLDTQYF. Here the CDR3 DNA reads TGTGCCAGCAGCTCACCGGGACAGGGACTAGATACGCAGTATTTT.

The chain joins TRBV6-1 to TRBJ2-7; no clear D. The CDR3 is 13 amino acids. From germline, CDR1 is MNHNS and CDR2 SASEGT. Trimming took 3 bases from V and 2 from J, leaving 8 bases between them. CDR3 protein: CASSDPFTYEQYF. CDR3 in DNA: TGTGCCAGCAGTGACCCGTTCACCTACGAGCAGTACTTC.

The chain carries TRBV5-8 and TRBJ1-1; D perhaps matches TRBD1 (6 bases). CDR3 length equals 16 residues. The germline V and J ends were trimmed by 4 bases and 0 bases, with 16 bases remaining between them. Germline V gene sequence: CDR1 SGHTS, CDR2 YDEGEE. DNA for the CDR3: TGTGCCAGCAGCCCCGGACACAGGGACTTGAACACTGAAGCTTTCTTT. Encoded protein: CASSPGHRDLNTEAFF.

On this clone: At the DNA level, this CDR3 is encoded by other sequences in the same sample as well. The genes are TRBV5-4 and TRBJ2-7, with no clear D. Trimming took off 0 bases at V and 4 bases at J, with 11 bases between the two ends. Germline CDR1 reads SGHNT; CDR2 reads YYREEE (reference sequence). This CDR3 spans 14 amino acids. The CDR3 reads CASSLGDRPYEQYF. In DNA, the CDR3 is TGTGCCAGCAGCTTGGGGGATAGGCCTTACGAGCAGTACTTC.

This chain uses TRBV4-2 with TRBJ2-7; possible D gene TRBD2, 6 bases. Between the trimmed V and J ends, which lost 2 bases and 0 bases, there was a span of 14 bases. The germline gives CDR1 LGHNA, CDR2 YNFKEQ. The CDR3 has 16 amino acids. CDR3 protein: CASSQLETGDSYEQYF. The DNA for the CDR3 is TGTGCCAGCAGCCAACTCGAGACGGGAGACTCCTACGAGCAGTACTTC.

This clone was counted a few times. The rearrangement uses TRBV27 and TRBJ1-6, with D unresolved. CDR1 and CDR2 (germline): MNHEY, SMNVEV (reference sequence). The CDR3 contains 12 residues. Trimming pared 0 bases from V and 6 bases from J, leaving 0 bases between. This chain's CDR3 is CASSLSNSPLHF. CDR3 DNA sequence: TGTGCCAGCAGTTTATCTAATTCACCCCTCCACTTT.

This chain links TRBV7-3 with TRBJ2-1; 10 nucleotides match TRBD2. The CDR3 spans 15 residues. The junction had 4 bases not matched to a gene; V was cut back by 4 bases and J by 4 bases. Germline V lookup: CDR1 SGHTA, CDR2 FQGTGA. The CDR3 spells CASSSSGGRYNEQFF. CDR3 nucleotide sequence: TGTGCCAGCAGCTCTAGCGGGGGACGGTACAATGAGCAGTTCTTC.

The genes are TRBV18 and TRBJ2-7; D is possibly TRBD1 or TRBD2 (5 bases each). The V end lost 3 bases, the J end lost 4 bases, and 13 bases lay between the germline ends. The CDR3 loop spans 14 amino acids. Germline V gene data show CDR1 as KGHSH and CDR2 as LQKENI. As DNA, the CDR3 is TGTGCCAGCTCACCTGAGGGGCCTCTTTACGAGCAGTACTTC. Translation: CASSPEGPLYEQYF.

The chain combines TRBV5-6 with TRBJ1-2; maybe TRBD1 (6 bases). The V end was cut by 0 bases, the J end by 4 bases, with 7 bases between. Germline CDR1 SGHDT, CDR2 YYEEEE. This CDR3 contains 13 residues. In DNA form, the CDR3 reads TGTGCCAGCAGCTTGGACAGGGCCTATGGCTACACCTTC. Translation: CASSLDRAYGYTF.

The chain recombines TRBV7-9 with TRBJ2-1, with 7 bases matching TRBD2. With V trimmed by 5 bases and J by 10 bases, 11 bases remained unmatched. The CDR3 loop spans 14 amino acids. The germline V gene encodes CDR1 SEHNR and CDR2 FQNEAQ (reference sequence). The CDR3 nucleotides read TGTGCCAGCAGCCCAATCGGTGGGGGGGAGGAGCAGTTCTTC. This codes for CASSPIGGGEEQFF.

The CDR3 reads CASSLEGEQYF. In DNA, the CDR3 is TGTGCCAGCAGCTTAGAGGGGGAGCAGTACTTC. The chain uses TRBV11-2 and TRBJ2-7, with D hard to call. The CDR3 is 11 residues long. The V end was cut by 0 bases, the J end by 7 bases, with 4 bases between. In germline, CDR1 is SGHAT, CDR2 FQNNGV.